Included here is one T cell receptor beta chain sequence, with context. With V trimmed by 4 bases and J by 1 base, 3 bases remained unmatched. In germline, CDR1 is MNHNS, CDR2 SASEGT. CDR3 size: 14 residues. This specimen comes from a study of cytomegalovirus exposure and HLA in healthy donors. The PCR used 60 Vbeta and 13 Jbeta primers. Sequenced by immunoSEQ multiplex PCR; TCRdb stores in-frame clones only, minus some. The data contain some 100,000 clones, around 81% of them singletons. This sequence was found in a woman under 40 in good health and CMV-seronegative. This chain links TRBV6-1 with TRBJ1-1, with 7 bases aligning to TRBD1. Sequencing used PBMCs. In DNA, the CDR3 is TGTGCCAGCAGTGCCGGACAGGAGAACACTGAAGCTTTCTTT. Amino acids: CASSAGQENTEAFF.